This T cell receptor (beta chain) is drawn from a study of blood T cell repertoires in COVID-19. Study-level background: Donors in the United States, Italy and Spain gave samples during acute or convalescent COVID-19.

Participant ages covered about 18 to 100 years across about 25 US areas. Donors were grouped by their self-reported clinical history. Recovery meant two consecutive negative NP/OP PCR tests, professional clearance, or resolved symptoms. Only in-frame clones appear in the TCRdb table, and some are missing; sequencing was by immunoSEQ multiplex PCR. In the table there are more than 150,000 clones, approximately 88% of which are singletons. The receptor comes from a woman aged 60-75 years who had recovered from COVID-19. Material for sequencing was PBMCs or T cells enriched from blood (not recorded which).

DNA for the CDR3: TGTGCCCACGACAGGGCCCAGAACACTGAAGCTTTCTTT. Translating it yields CAHDRAQNTEAFF. The V and J genes are TRBV30 and TRBJ1-1; 7 bases match TRBD1. From germline, CDR1 is GTSNPN and CDR2 SVGIG (reference sequence). CDR3 length equals 13 residues. Trimming took 8 bases from V and 1 from J; bases not matched to a gene: 7.